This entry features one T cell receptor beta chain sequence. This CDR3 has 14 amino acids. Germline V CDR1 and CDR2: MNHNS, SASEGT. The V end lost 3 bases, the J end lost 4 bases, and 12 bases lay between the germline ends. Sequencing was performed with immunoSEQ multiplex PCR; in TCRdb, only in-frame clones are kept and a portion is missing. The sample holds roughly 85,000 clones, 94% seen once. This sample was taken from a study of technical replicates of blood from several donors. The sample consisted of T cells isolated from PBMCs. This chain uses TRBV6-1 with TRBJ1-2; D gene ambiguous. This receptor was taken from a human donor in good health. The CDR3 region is CASSDGRGSYGYTF. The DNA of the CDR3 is TGTGCCAGCAGTGACGGTAGAGGGAGCTATGGCTACACCTTC.